This T cell receptor (beta chain) derives from a study of blood T cells in healthy people across ages. Then a second PCR, running roughly 7 to 11 cycles, was carried out with a sample-barcoded 5' primer and a J-beta primer mix. MiXCR, applied by TCRdb to the 5' RACE reads, yields one record per CDR3 protein. This table has 800,000 or so distinct CDR3 sequences, around a quarter appearing once. CDR3 length: 13 amino acids. V lost 0 bases and J lost 11; bases outside the gene matches: 5. Germline values: CDR1 LGHNA, CDR2 YSLEER. The same specimen was also included in a second study, on T cells of mothers and their children.

V gene TRBV4-3 combines with J gene TRBJ2-5; TRBD1 agrees at 8 bases. Sequencing was carried out using blood. This sequence originates from a boy under 18 in good health. The CDR3 DNA reads as TGCGCCAGCAGCCAAGACAGGGGGCTGGAGCAGTACTTC. It encodes CASSQDRGLEQYF.